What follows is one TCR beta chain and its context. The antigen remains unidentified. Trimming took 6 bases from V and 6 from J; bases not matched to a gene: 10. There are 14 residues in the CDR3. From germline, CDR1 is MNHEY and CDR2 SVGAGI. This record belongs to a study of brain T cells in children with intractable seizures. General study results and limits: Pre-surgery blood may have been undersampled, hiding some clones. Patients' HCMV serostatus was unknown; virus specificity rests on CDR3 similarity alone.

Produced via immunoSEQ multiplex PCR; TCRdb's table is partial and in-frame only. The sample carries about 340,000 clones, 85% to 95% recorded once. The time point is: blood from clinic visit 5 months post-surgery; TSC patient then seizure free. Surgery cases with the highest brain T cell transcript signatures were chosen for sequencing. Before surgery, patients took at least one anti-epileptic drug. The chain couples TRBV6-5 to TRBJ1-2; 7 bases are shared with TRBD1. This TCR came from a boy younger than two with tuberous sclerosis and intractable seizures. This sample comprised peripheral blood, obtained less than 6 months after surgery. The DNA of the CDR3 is TGTGCCAGCAGACAGGGGACAGAGGTGGATGGCTACACCTTC. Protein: CASRQGTEVDGYTF.